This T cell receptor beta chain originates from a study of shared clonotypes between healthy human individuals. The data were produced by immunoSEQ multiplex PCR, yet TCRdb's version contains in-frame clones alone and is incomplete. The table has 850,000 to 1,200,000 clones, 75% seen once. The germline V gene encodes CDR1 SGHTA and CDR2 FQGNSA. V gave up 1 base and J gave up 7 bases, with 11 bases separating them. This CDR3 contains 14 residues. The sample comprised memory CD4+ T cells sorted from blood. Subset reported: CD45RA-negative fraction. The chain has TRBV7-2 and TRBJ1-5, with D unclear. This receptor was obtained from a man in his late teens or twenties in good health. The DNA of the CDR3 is TGTGCCAGCAGCTTAGACGATGGGAACCAGCCCCAGCATTTT. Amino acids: CASSLDDGNQPQHF.